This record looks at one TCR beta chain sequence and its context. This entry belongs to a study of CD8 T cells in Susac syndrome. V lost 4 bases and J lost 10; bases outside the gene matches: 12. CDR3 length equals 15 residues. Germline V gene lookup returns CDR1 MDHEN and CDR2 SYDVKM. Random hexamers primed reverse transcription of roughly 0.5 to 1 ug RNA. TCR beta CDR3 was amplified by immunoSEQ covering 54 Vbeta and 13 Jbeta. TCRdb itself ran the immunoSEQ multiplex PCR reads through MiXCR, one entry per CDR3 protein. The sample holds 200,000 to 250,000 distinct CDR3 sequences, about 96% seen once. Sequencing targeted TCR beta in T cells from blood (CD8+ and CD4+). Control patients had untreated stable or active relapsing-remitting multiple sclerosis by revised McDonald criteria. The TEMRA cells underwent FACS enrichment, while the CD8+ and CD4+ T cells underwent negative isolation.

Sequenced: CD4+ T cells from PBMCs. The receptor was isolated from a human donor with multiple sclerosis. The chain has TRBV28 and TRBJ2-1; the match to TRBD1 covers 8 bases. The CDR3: CASSSWTGTSEEQFF. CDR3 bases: TGTGCCAGCAGTTCTTGGACAGGGACCAGTGAGGAGCAGTTCTTC.